This TCR beta chain was obtained from a study of blood T cell repertoires in COVID-19. Looking at the study overall: PBMCs, B-cell-depleted T cells, or T cells were the source of the cDNA or gDNA that made up the material.

Germline CDR1 reads SGHTA; CDR2 reads FQGNSA. This CDR3 region has 14 residues. V was pared by 5 bases and J by 2 bases, with 3 bases of the junction left unmatched. Under the authors' procedure: Reference gene primers were amplified, and this amplification served to estimate nucleated cell counts. Sequencing used immunoSEQ multiplex PCR; TCRdb keeps in-frame clones, though not all of them. That table supplies the V and J calls and clone size; D and trimming were determined from the DNA. The profile shows roughly 170,000 clones, 84% of them singletons. This chain uses TRBV7-2 with TRBJ2-7; 10 nucleotides align to TRBD2. The TCR originated in a man between 40 and 49 years old who had recovered from COVID-19. The sequencing sample was made of peripheral blood. The CDR3 coding sequence is TGTGCCAGCAGCCGTAGCGGGGGGCCCTACGAGCAGTACTTC. It yields the protein CASSRSGGPYEQYF.